What follows describes a single T cell receptor beta chain. Antigen: not known. The data are from a study of cytomegalovirus exposure and HLA in healthy donors. Primers for the PCR totalled 60 Vbeta and 13 Jbeta. Method: immunoSEQ multiplex PCR; TCRdb's copy keeps in-frame clones and lacks some. The table includes 95,000 to 100,000 clones, 76% detected once. Notes on the study in general: Looking again later, the authors saw that most CMV-associated TCR beta chains seemed HLA-restricted. Accurate HLA-A and HLA-B prediction from TCR beta sequences was reported for most subjects.

CDR1 and CDR2 (germline): SGHVS, FNYEAQ. With 5 bases clipped from V and 4 bases from J, the junction kept 4 bases outside the gene matches. The CDR3 covers 15 residues. This clonotype originated in a man in his forties in good health and CMV-seronegative. Sequencing was done on a sample of PBMCs. The chain is built from TRBV7-6 and TRBJ2-2, with 10 positions matching TRBD2. The DNA for the CDR3 is TGTGCCAGCAGCCGGACTAGCGGCACCACCGGGGAGCTGTTTTTT. Translating gives CASSRTSGTTGELFF. The full variable domain, in which reference TRBV7-6 and TRBJ2-2 provide the parts outside the CDR3, is GAGVSQSPRYKVTKRGQDVALRCDPISGHVSLYWYRQALGQGPEFLTYFNYEAQQDKSGLPNDRFSAERPEGSISTLTIQRTEQRDSAMYRCASSRTSGTTGELFFGEGSRLTVL.